The next 22 T cell receptor beta chains were all read from a single sample in a study of blood T cell repertoires in COVID-19. This table comes from immunoSEQ multiplex PCR, and its TCRdb copy is limited to in-frame clones, with some not included. The sample lists about 240,000 clones, about 85% occurring once. The specimen sequenced was peripheral blood. Receptor source: a man under 40 who had recovered from COVID-19.

The rearrangement links TRBV7-9 to TRBJ2-1; 7 bases line up with TRBD1. The CDR3 consists of 16 residues. Germline lookup yields CDR1 SEHNR and CDR2 FQNEAQ (reference sequence). V shed 6 bases, J shed 0 bases, and the junction held 8 bases outside the gene matches. CDR3 region: CASRSTGDRSYNEQFF. DNA for the CDR3: TGTGCCAGCAGAAGCACAGGGGATCGCTCCTACAATGAGCAGTTCTTC. Supplemented by reference TRBV7-9 and TRBJ2-1, the full variable domain reads DTGVSQNPRHKITKRGQNVTFRCDPISEHNRLYWYRQTLGQGPEFLTYFQNEAQLEKSRLLSDRFSAERPKGSFSTLEIQRTEQGDSAMYLCASRSTGDRSYNEQFFGPGTRLTVL.

This clone was counted at least ten times. The V gene is TRBV11-2, the J gene TRBJ2-3, with 7 bases matching TRBD2. CDR1 is SGHAT and CDR2 is FQNNGV in the germline V gene. The V and J ends lost 1 base and 4 bases, in that order; junction bases with no gene match: 8. The CDR3 has 16 residues. The CDR3 nucleotides read TGTGCCAGCAGCTTAGGGGCCAGCGGGGAGGCAGATACGCAGTATTTT. Its translation is CASSLGASGEADTQYF.

The CDR3 DNA follows: TGTGCCAGCAGTATAATGAACACTGAAGCTTTCTTT. Residues: CASSIMNTEAFF. The gene calls are TRBV12-3 or TRBV12-4 and TRBJ1-1; no firm D call. The CDR3 consists of 12 residues. V gave up 5 bases and J gave up 0 bases, with 4 bases separating them.

The gene calls are TRBV9 and TRBJ1-1, with a possible D match to TRBD1 (6 bases). Germline values: CDR1 SGDLS, CDR2 YYNGEE. The V and J ends lost 0 bases and 6 bases respectively, with 12 bases between them. The length of the CDR3 is 14 residues. CDR3 in amino acids: CASSVGRGGPEAFF. CDR3 sequence (DNA): TGTGCCAGCAGCGTAGGGCGGGGGGGGCCTGAAGCTTTCTTT.

The chain carries TRBV18 and TRBJ1-1; D remains ambiguous. CDR1 is KGHSH and CDR2 is LQKENI in the germline V gene. This CDR3 is built from 14 residues. The germline V and J ends were trimmed by 1 base and 3 bases, with 9 bases remaining between them. This chain's CDR3 is CASSPQPRDTEAFF. DNA of the CDR3: TGTGCCAGCTCACCACAACCTCGGGACACTGAAGCTTTCTTT.

A single count supports this clone. This chain connects TRBV5-1 to TRBJ1-4; 7 nucleotides agree with TRBD1. The CDR3 covers 15 residues. From germline, CDR1 is SGHRS and CDR2 YFSETQ. Unmatched junction bases numbered 9, after V lost 10 bases and J lost 0 bases. The CDR3 DNA reads as TGCGCCTCACGAGAGGGGGCTGCAACTAATGAAAAACTGTTTTTT. Encoded protein: CASREGAATNEKLFF.

The chain carries TRBV5-1 and TRBJ1-1, with 7 bases identical to TRBD1. Losses at the gene ends were 0 bases for V and 4 bases for J; bases not matched to a gene: 9. CDR1 SGHRS and CDR2 YFSETQ come from the germline V gene. The CDR3 runs to 16 residues. The CDR3 loop reads CASSLALAGGRTEAFF. CDR3 nucleotide sequence: TGCGCCAGCAGCTTGGCCTTGGCAGGGGGACGCACTGAAGCTTTCTTT.

V gene TRBV19 combines with J gene TRBJ2-1, with 7 bases fitting TRBD1. Germline CDR1 LNHDA, CDR2 SQIVND (reference sequence). The CDR3 length is 18 residues. Trimming at V came to 1 base and at J to 2 bases, leaving 11 bases not matched to a gene. This CDR3 reads CASSIGSEGAIPYNEQFF. In DNA, the CDR3 is TGTGCCAGTAGTATAGGGTCCGAGGGGGCTATACCCTACAATGAGCAGTTCTTC.

This clone was detected ten times or more. The CDR3 here is CASSQEGQGINGYTF. Here the CDR3 DNA reads TGCGCCAGCAGCCAAGAGGGGCAGGGGATAAATGGCTACACCTTC. The chain couples TRBV4-1 to TRBJ1-2, with D perhaps matching TRBD1 (6 bases). Per the germline V gene, CDR1 is MGHRA and CDR2 is YSYEKL. V gave up 0 bases and J gave up 6 bases, with 14 bases separating them. The CDR3 consists of 15 residues.

There are a few counts of this clone. The rearrangement uses TRBV2 and TRBJ2-7; no firm D call. Between the trimmed V and J ends, which lost 6 bases and 2 bases, there was a span of 14 bases. The CDR3 spans 14 residues. Germline CDR1 SNHLY, CDR2 FYNNEI. The CDR3 region is CASRVASITYEQYF. The CDR3 DNA reads as TGTGCCAGCAGAGTAGCTAGTATCACCTACGAGCAGTACTTC.

There are a few counts of this clone. The rearrangement joins TRBV19 to TRBJ1-5; 8 bases line up with TRBD1. The CDR3 contains 15 residues. Per germline, CDR1 LNHDA and CDR2 SQIVND (reference sequence). The J segment lost 2 bases and the V segment lost 5 bases, leaving 5 bases of the junction unmatched. The CDR3 region has the DNA TGTGCCAGTAGTGGGGGGACAGGAGGCAATCAGCCCCAGCATTTT. As protein: CASSGGTGGNQPQHF.

The chain carries TRBV7-3 and TRBJ2-3; 8 bases map to TRBD1. The J segment lost 5 bases and the V segment lost 5 bases, leaving 12 bases of the junction unmatched. The CDR3 contains 16 residues. Germline CDR1 is SGHTA and CDR2 is FQGTGA. The CDR3 protein is CASSRGPGQGIDTQYF. In DNA, the CDR3 is TGTGCCAGCAGCCGCGGGCCCGGACAGGGAATAGATACGCAGTATTTT.

This clone has only a few counts. V and J are TRBV10-3 and TRBJ2-5; D not resolved. The V gene lost 8 bases and the J gene lost 2 bases, with 9 bases spanning the gap. CDR1 is ENHRY and CDR2 is SYGVKD in the germline V gene. This CDR3 spans 12 amino acids. CDR3 sequence reads: CAIGFSQETQYF. The CDR3 nucleotides are TGTGCCATCGGCTTCAGTCAAGAGACCCAGTACTTC.

The V call is TRBV2, the J call TRBJ1-2, with D unclear. This CDR3 region has 14 residues. Deletions cut 7 bases from V and 1 base from J, with 13 bases between. The germline V gene encodes CDR1 SNHLY and CDR2 FYNNEI. CDR3 DNA sequence: TGTGCCAGCACCGTTAGACTGATTAACTATGGCTACACCTTC. Protein product: CASTVRLINYGYTF.

This chain joins TRBV10-2 and TRBJ2-5, with a tentative D call TRBD1 (5 bases). The germline gives CDR1 WSHSY, CDR2 SAAADI. The CDR3 has 14 amino acids. Trimming pared 7 bases from V and 2 bases from J, leaving 14 bases between. Here the CDR3 DNA reads TGCGCCAGCAAACCGGACACCAAACAAGAGACCCAGTACTTC. It yields the protein CASKPDTKQETQYF.

The J gene is TRBJ1-1, the V gene TRBV28; TRBD1 aligns across 9 bases. In germline, CDR1 is MDHEN, CDR2 SYDVKM. V was pared by 3 bases and J by 3 bases, with 5 bases of the junction left unmatched. This CDR3 is 15 amino acids long. Written as DNA, the CDR3 is TGTGCCAGCAGTTTGAAGGGACAGGGTTACACTGAAGCTTTCTTT. Amino acid sequence: CASSLKGQGYTEAFF.

The chain has TRBV5-4 and TRBJ1-2, with D possibly being TRBD1 (5 bases). This CDR3 contains 14 residues. The V and J ends lost 3 bases and 4 bases respectively, with 13 bases between them. The germline CDR1 and CDR2 sequences are SGHNT and YYREEE (reference sequence). CDR3 in amino acids: CASSSTEQIYGYTF. DNA of the CDR3: TGTGCCAGCAGCTCGACAGAGCAAATCTATGGCTACACCTTC.

This sequence joins TRBV5-1 and TRBJ2-3; unclear D gene. V lost 3 bases to trimming and J lost 6 bases, with 14 bases between them. Germline CDR1 and CDR2: SGHRS and YFSETQ. The CDR3 totals 14 residues. The CDR3 loop is CASSSQPISDTQYF. Written as DNA, the CDR3 is TGCGCCAGCAGCTCCCAACCTATAAGCGATACGCAGTATTTT.

V is TRBV3-1 (or the pseudogene TRBV3-2) and J is TRBJ2-1; no definite D call. Germline V gene sequence: CDR1 LGHDT, CDR2 YNNKEL (reference sequence). V shed 1 base and J shed 9 bases, with 7 bases lying between them. The CDR3 sequence is 12 residues long. The DNA of the CDR3 is TGTGCCAGCAGCCAAGTTAGTAGTGAGCAGTTCTTC. This codes for CASSQVSSEQFF.

The chain is built from TRBV6-6 and TRBJ1-1; D is undetermined. The V gene lost 5 bases and the J gene lost 7 bases, with 11 bases spanning the gap. This CDR3 comprises 12 residues. Germline V CDR1 and CDR2: MNHNY, SVGAGI (reference sequence). The CDR3 spells CASSPQALEAFF. CDR3 nucleotides: TGTGCCAGCAGTCCTCAGGCGCTTGAAGCTTTCTTT.

The V gene is TRBV5-1, the J gene TRBJ2-3; D is unresolved. This CDR3 region has 13 residues. Trimming removed 6 bases from V and 2 bases from J, with 10 bases in between. Germline V gene lookup returns CDR1 SGHRS and CDR2 YFSETQ. The CDR3 sequence is CASTESNTDTQYF. The CDR3, as DNA: TGCGCCAGCACGGAGTCTAACACAGATACGCAGTATTTT.

The rearrangement uses TRBV10-3 and TRBJ1-5, with D unclear. Germline V CDR1 and CDR2: ENHRY, SYGVKD. V was cut by 0 bases and J by 2 bases, with 8 bases left in between. The CDR3 contains 15 residues. CDR3 sequence reads: CAISESARGNQPQHF. In DNA, the CDR3 is TGTGCCATCAGTGAGTCGGCGAGGGGCAATCAGCCCCAGCATTTT.